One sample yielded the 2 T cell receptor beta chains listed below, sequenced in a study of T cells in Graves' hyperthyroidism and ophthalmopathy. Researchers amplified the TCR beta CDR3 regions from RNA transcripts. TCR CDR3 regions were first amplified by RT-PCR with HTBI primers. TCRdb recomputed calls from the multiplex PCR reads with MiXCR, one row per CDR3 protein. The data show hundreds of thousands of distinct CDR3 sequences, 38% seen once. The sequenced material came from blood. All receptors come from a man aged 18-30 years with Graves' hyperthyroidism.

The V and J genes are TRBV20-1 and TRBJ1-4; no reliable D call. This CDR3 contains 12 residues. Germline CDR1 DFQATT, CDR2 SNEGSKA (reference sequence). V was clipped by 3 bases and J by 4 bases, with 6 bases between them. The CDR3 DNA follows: TGCAGTGCTAGGGGGATTAATGAAAAACTGTTTTTT. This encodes CSARGINEKLFF.

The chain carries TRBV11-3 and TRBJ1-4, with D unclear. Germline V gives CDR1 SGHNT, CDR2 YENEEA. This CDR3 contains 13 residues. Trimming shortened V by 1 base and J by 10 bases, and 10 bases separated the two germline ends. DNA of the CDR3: TGTGCCAGCAGCTTAGGACTCTCCGGAAAACTGTTTTTT. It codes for CASSLGLSGKLFF.